The T cell receptor beta chain described here comes from a study of early T cells in non-severe SARS-CoV-2 infection. Background on the study: Unsorted whole blood bulk RNA was sequenced, with unpaired chains.

Points from the study as a whole: The matching step, a VDJdb search, favored anti-spike CD8 responses and missed private and CD4 specificities.

Tagging with unique molecular identifiers was applied to individual cDNA molecules. TCRdb re-called the 5' RACE reads through MiXCR, storing one row per CDR3 protein. The sample contains some 50,000 distinct CDR3 sequences, roughly 8.8% of which appear only once. This clonotype was recorded at least ten times. The antigen is undetermined. Looked up from germline, CDR1 is SGDLS and CDR2 is YYNGEE. V was clipped by 2 bases and J by 5 bases, with 16 bases between them. The length of the CDR3 is 15 residues. The source material was whole blood. The receptor was derived from an adult who was a healthcare worker with PCR-confirmed SARS-CoV-2 infection or an uninfected control (not recorded which). The gene calls are TRBV9 and TRBJ1-1; D is possibly TRBD1 (6 bases). CDR3 protein: CASSVGGQVVTEAFF. CDR3 nucleotides: TGTGCCAGCAGCGTGGGGGGCCAGGTGGTAACTGAAGCTTTCTTT.